These T cell receptor beta chains were read from a single sample in a study of T cell responses to AZD1222 COVID-19 vaccine. Data came from immunoSEQ multiplex PCR; TCRdb stores just in-frame clones and leaves some out. Among 96,000 or so clones listed, roughly 90% were seen once. The specimen comprised peripheral blood, sampled on day 0 of AZD1222 vaccination. These receptors all come from an adult in good health. Each CDR3 is given with its conserved first and last residue. A D gene is named only where the DNA matches it firmly. For some rows the clone size is stated as once, few or many, or as a class when expanded; others skip it.

>TRBV9|TRBJ2-4|TRBD1|.
CASSSRGQDVNIQYF
TGTGCCAGCAGCTCTAGGGGACAGGACGTAAACATTCAGTACTTC
>TRBV24-1|TRBJ2-1|TRBD1|few
CATSVPGGLNEQFF
TGTGCCACCAGTGTCCCAGGGGGCTTGAATGAGCAGTTCTTC
>TRBV28|TRBJ2-1|.|.
CASSFNPASDEQFF
TGTGCCAGCAGTTTTAATCCGGCTTCGGATGAGCAGTTCTTC
>TRBV7-3|TRBJ2-3|.|.
CASSSASGTPSTDTQYF
TGTGCCAGCAGCTCCGCCTCCGGGACTCCTAGCACAGATACGCAGTATTTT
>TRBV5-6|TRBJ2-1|TRBD1|.
CASSRGTGLTYNEQFF
TGTGCCAGCAGCCGAGGGACAGGGCTTACCTACAATGAGCAGTTCTTC
>TRBV7-2|TRBJ2-7|TRBD1|.
CASSIQDRGFSYEQYF
TGTGCCAGCAGCATCCAGGACAGGGGGTTTTCCTACGAGCAGTACTTC
>TRBV28|TRBJ1-5|TRBD1|once
CASRRPEGAQLTRQPQHF
TGTGCCAGCAGACGCCCGGAGGGGGCGCAATTGACGAGACAGCCCCAGCATTTT
>TRBV15|TRBJ1-4|TRBD1|.
CATNRGTTNEKLFF
TGTGCCACCAACAGGGGCACAACTAATGAAAAACTGTTTTTT
>TRBV11-3|TRBJ2-1|TRBD2|.
CASSPTSGANEQFF
TGTGCCAGCAGCCCAACTAGCGGAGCAAATGAGCAGTTCTTC
>TRBV30|TRBJ2-7|.|.
CAWSLTGAGGYEQYF
TGTGCCTGGAGTCTAACAGGGGCCGGAGGGTACGAGCAGTACTTC
>TRBV6-5|TRBJ1-2|.|.
CASIRDRTNYGYTF
TGTGCCAGCATTAGAGACAGAACTAACTATGGCTACACCTTC
>TRBV13|TRBJ1-6|.|many
CASSLVLGHPIGALHF
TGTGCCAGCAGCTTAGTGCTGGGACACCCCATAGGGGCCCTCCACTTT
>TRBV7-2|TRBJ2-3|.|.
CASSSRQEQYF
TGTGCCAGCAGCTCACGCCAGGAGCAGTATTTT
>TRBV3-1/TRBV3-2|TRBJ1-5|.|.
CASSQGVSWPHEPQHF
TGTGCCAGCAGCCAAGGGGTATCCTGGCCCCACGAGCCCCAGCATTTT
>TRBV5-8|TRBJ2-2|.|.
CASSLDRPPGELFF
TGTGCCAGCAGCTTGGACAGGCCCCCCGGGGAGCTGTTTTTT
>TRBV19|TRBJ2-7|TRBD1|few
CASKEGTGIYEQYF
TGTGCCAGTAAGGAGGGGACAGGAATTTACGAGCAGTACTTC
>TRBV28|TRBJ1-2|TRBD1|.
CASSGDRDYGYTF
TGTGCCAGCAGTGGAGACAGGGACTATGGCTACACCTTC
>TRBV4-2|TRBJ2-7|.|.
CASSRGGREGSYEQYF
TGTGCCAGCAGCCGGGGGGGGCGGGAAGGCTCCTACGAGCAGTACTTC
>TRBV11-2|TRBJ2-2|.|.
CASSFHTPGGIAGELFF
TGTGCCAGCAGCTTCCACACCCCGGGTGGCATAGCCGGGGAGCTGTTTTTT
>TRBV18|TRBJ1-5|TRBD1|once
CASSPGTGTNQPQHF
TGTGCCAGCTCACCAGGGACAGGGACTAATCAGCCCCAGCATTTT
>TRBV5-1|TRBJ1-4|TRBD1|.
CASSLFRGPNEKLFF
TGCGCCAGCAGCTTGTTTAGGGGGCCAAATGAAAAACTGTTTTTT
>TRBV6-2/TRBV6-3|TRBJ2-1|TRBD1|.
CASSQGQSYNEQFF
TGTGCCAGCAGCCAGGGACAGAGTTACAATGAGCAGTTCTTC
>TRBV10-1|TRBJ1-3|.|.
CASSPGQLRGNTIYF
TGCGCCAGCTCCCCAGGACAGTTACGTGGAAACACCATATATTTT
>TRBV18|TRBJ2-7|.|.
CASSPPGSSYEQYF
TGTGCCAGCTCACCACCAGGGAGCTCCTACGAGCAGTACTTC
>TRBV7-9|TRBJ2-7|.|.
CASSPADPGTYEQYF
TGTGCCAGCAGCCCCGCGGACCCAGGGACCTACGAGCAGTACTTC
>TRBV28|TRBJ2-5|TRBD1|.
CASSSGTGGYYGGETQYF
TGTGCCAGCAGTTCCGGGACAGGGGGCTACTATGGTGGTGAGACCCAGTACTTC
>TRBV7-2|TRBJ2-7|TRBD1|.
CASSAPGTGAYEQYF
TGTGCCAGCAGCGCCCCCGGGACAGGGGCCTACGAGCAGTACTTC
>TRBV18|TRBJ1-5|.|few
CASSDQGDQPQHF
TGTGCCAGCTCGGATCAGGGAGATCAGCCCCAGCATTTT
>TRBV19|TRBJ2-1|.|.
CASSIGGAEQFF
TGTGCCAGTAGTATAGGAGGGGCTGAGCAGTTCTTC
>TRBV3-1/TRBV3-2|TRBJ2-7|TRBD2|.
CASSRSARTSGLEQYF
TGTGCCAGCAGCCGATCCGCGAGGACTAGCGGTCTCGAGCAGTACTTC
>TRBV6-4|TRBJ2-2|TRBD1|.
CASSDHRGTGELFF
TGTGCCAGCAGTGACCACAGGGGGACCGGGGAGCTGTTTTTT
>TRBV7-9|TRBJ1-1|.|.
CASSLPPGNPEAFF
TGTGCCAGCAGCTTACCCCCCGGGAACCCTGAAGCTTTCTTT
>TRBV6-5|TRBJ2-7|TRBD2|.
CASSRDGGGKADF
TGTGCCAGCAGCCGAGACGGGGGGGGTAAAGCGGACTTC
>TRBV6-4|TRBJ2-2|TRBD2|once
CASSPLAGGANTGELFF
TGTGCCAGCAGTCCCTTAGCGGGAGGCGCGAACACCGGGGAGCTGTTTTTT
>TRBV6-5|TRBJ2-7|.|.
CASRPFGAPWSYF
TGTGCCAGCAGACCCTTCGGGGCCCCTTGGTCGTACTTC
>TRBV28|TRBJ2-1|.|.
CASSLNRLSSYNEQFF
TGTGCCAGCAGTCTCAACAGGTTGAGCTCCTACAATGAGCAGTTCTTC
>TRBV5-8|TRBJ2-3|TRBD2|.
CASSSPLAGTRSTQYF
TGTGCCAGCAGCTCACCACTAGCGGGGACCCGATCTACGCAGTATTTT
>TRBV9|TRBJ1-1|.|once
CASSGPTASNTEAFF
TGTGCCAGCAGCGGCCCTACAGCTTCCAACACTGAAGCTTTCTTT
>TRBV14|TRBJ2-3|.|.
CASSLRGHRTYTDTQYF
TGTGCCAGCAGCCTCAGGGGCCACCGAACATACACAGATACGCAGTATTTT
>TRBV5-4|TRBJ1-6|TRBD1|.
CASSLRSTGGNSPLHF
TGTGCCAGCAGCTTGCGGTCGACAGGGGGAAATTCACCCCTCCACTTT
>TRBV28|TRBJ2-3|.|once
CASSTQGQYTDTQYF
TGTGCCAGCAGCACCCAGGGTCAGTACACAGATACGCAGTATTTT
>TRBV5-1|TRBJ2-1|.|.
CASSAGLRSSYNEQFF
TGCGCCAGCAGCGCGGGACTGCGGTCCTCCTACAATGAGCAGTTCTTC
>TRBV24-1|TRBJ2-1|.|.
CATSQRPYNEQFF
TGTGCCACCTCCCAGCGACCGTACAACGAGCAGTTCTTC
>TRBV28|TRBJ1-2|.|.
CASSPHQGLGYGYTF
TGTGCCAGCAGTCCTCACCAGGGGCTAGGCTATGGCTACACCTTC
>TRBV2|TRBJ2-2|TRBD2|few
CASGPPGLAGAGELFF
TGTGCCAGCGGGCCTCCGGGACTAGCGGGAGCCGGGGAGCTGTTTTTT
>TRBV28|TRBJ1-2|.|.
CASSEGGQGYTF
TGTGCCAGCAGTGAGGGGGGGCAGGGCTACACCTTC
>TRBV28|TRBJ1-2|.|.
CASSMDGLNYGYTF
TGTGCCAGCAGCATGGACGGCCTTAACTATGGCTACACCTTC
>TRBV11-3|TRBJ2-7|TRBD1|.
CASSLPARDRGNSYEQYF
TGTGCCAGCAGCCTCCCCGCCCGGGACAGGGGAAACTCCTACGAGCAGTACTTC
>TRBV28|TRBJ2-7|.|.
CASMGGEYKLHEQYF
TGTGCCAGCATGGGGGGAGAGTATAAACTTCACGAGCAGTACTTC
>TRBV7-9|TRBJ2-7|.|once
CASSGPSYEQYF
TGTGCCAGCAGCGGACCTTCGTACGAGCAGTACTTC
>TRBV12-3/TRBV12-4|TRBJ1-1|TRBD1|.
CASSLGQPTEAFF
TGTGCCAGCAGTCTGGGACAGCCCACTGAAGCTTTCTTT
>TRBV19|TRBJ2-2|TRBD1|.
CASTLQGAPGELFF
TGTGCCAGTACCTTACAGGGGGCCCCCGGGGAGCTGTTTTTT
>TRBV2|TRBJ2-6|.|.
CASSDWGSGANVLTF
TGTGCCAGCAGTGACTGGGGCTCTGGGGCCAACGTCCTGACTTTC
>TRBV5-1|TRBJ2-3|TRBD2|.
CASSQGLAGAHWDTQYF
TGCGCCAGCAGCCAGGGACTAGCGGGAGCCCATTGGGATACGCAGTATTTT
>TRBV6-6|TRBJ2-7|.|.
CASSPWSGEGAYEQYF
TGTGCCAGCAGTCCCTGGTCAGGGGAGGGTGCCTACGAGCAGTACTTC